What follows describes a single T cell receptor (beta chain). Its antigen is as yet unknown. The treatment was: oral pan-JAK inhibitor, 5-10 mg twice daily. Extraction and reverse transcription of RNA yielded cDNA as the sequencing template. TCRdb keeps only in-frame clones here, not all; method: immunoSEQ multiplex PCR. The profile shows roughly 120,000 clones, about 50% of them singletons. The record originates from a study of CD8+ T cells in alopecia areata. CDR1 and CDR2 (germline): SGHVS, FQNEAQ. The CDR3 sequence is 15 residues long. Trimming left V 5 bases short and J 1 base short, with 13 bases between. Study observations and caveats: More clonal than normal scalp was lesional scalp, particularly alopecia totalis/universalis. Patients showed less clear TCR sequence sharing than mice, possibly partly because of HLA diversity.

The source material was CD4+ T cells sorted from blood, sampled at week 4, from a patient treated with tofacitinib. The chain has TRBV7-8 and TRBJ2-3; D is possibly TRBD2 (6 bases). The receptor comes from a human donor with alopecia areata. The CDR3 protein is CASSGRWDGTDTQYF. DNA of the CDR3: TGTGCCAGCAGCGGGAGGTGGGATGGCACAGATACGCAGTATTTT.